This paragraph covers one T cell receptor beta chain sequence. Its specificity is unknown. The record originates from a study of T cells expressing NK-cell markers. Study results and limitations: The leading position in the CD3+CD56-NKG2C+ fraction of several donors also went to these clonotypes.

The CDR3 has 13 amino acids. The germline V gene encodes CDR1 SNHLY and CDR2 FYNNEI. For each CDR3 protein, TCRdb gives one entry from its re-call of the 5' RACE reads, without DNA. The specimen's table records some 600,000 distinct CDR3 sequences. The sequence came from a man aged 18 to 35 in good health. Sample: blood T cells: a sorted CD56 or NKG2C T cell subset, CD4+ or CD8+ T cells, or bulk PBMC T cells (not recorded which). The chain couples TRBV2 to TRBJ2-5; as DNA is missing, the TRBD1 call by TCRdb cannot be tested. CDR3: CASEGQEQETQYF. Using reference TRBV2 and TRBJ2-5 for the parts outside the CDR3, the full variable domain is EPEVTQTPSHQVTQMGQEVILRCVPISNHLYFYWYRQILGQKVEFLVSFYNNEISEKSEIFDDQFSVERPDGSNFTLKIRSTKLEDSAMYFCASEGQEQETQYFGPGTRLLVL.